The clone carrying this T cell receptor beta chain has ten or more counts. The TCR beta library used iRepertoire HTBI primers with Arm-PCR amplification of CDR3. Using its own MiXCR run on the multiplex PCR reads, TCRdb lists one record per CDR3 protein. The sample lists about 200,000 distinct CDR3 sequences, roughly 18% occurring once. The sample comes from a study of regulatory T cells in long-lasting Graves disease. CDR3 size: 12 residues. Germline V gives CDR1 MNHEY, CDR2 SVGEGT. As for time point: newly diagnosed GD, antithyroid drugs for less than 3 months. Following extraction of RNA from PBMCs, that RNA was used to make the TCR library.

This receptor was taken from a female donor with Graves disease. J is TRBJ2-5 and V is TRBV6-2 or TRBV6-3, with D tentatively TRBD2 (5 bases). The J call may be incorrect, as the DNA end agrees better with TRBJ2-1. Source: peripheral blood mononuclear cells (PBMCs), taken at new diagnosis, from a patient treated with antithyroid drugs. The CDR3 region is CASSGVYNEQFF. CDR3 nucleotides: TGTGCCAGCAGCGGGGTTTACAATGAGCAGTTCTTC.